This T cell receptor beta chain comes out of a study of blood T cell repertoires in COVID-19. The overall study: Collection of acute and convalescent COVID-19 samples took place in the United States, Italy and Spain. The analysed material was cDNA or gDNA that came from T cells, B-cell-depleted T cells, or PBMCs.

As handled by the study authors: Reference gene primer amplification gave nucleated cell count estimates. TCRdb keeps only in-frame clones here, not all; method: immunoSEQ multiplex PCR. That table furnishes V, J and clone size, whereas the DNA furnished D and trimming. Of around 280,000 clones in the sample, approximately 90% were seen once. The CDR3 loop spans 18 amino acids. Germline V gives CDR1 LNHDA, CDR2 SQIVND (reference sequence). V lost 1 base and J 1 base, leaving 19 bases between the germline ends. The clonotype was recovered from a woman in her forties or fifties who had recovered from COVID-19. Sequenced input: peripheral blood. This sequence joins TRBV19 and TRBJ1-1; D gene uncertain. For the CDR3, the DNA is TGTGCCAGTAGTATAGCCACAGCGGGTATGAGAAGGAACACTGAAGCTTTCTTT. It codes for CASSIATAGMRRNTEAFF.